This TCR beta chain is from a study of T cells in Graves' hyperthyroidism and ophthalmopathy. The study, taken as a whole, reports: In blood, most of the thyroid clonotypes expanded above 0.001 were also present.

The study excluded patients with uncontrolled infection, other autoimmune disease, pregnancy or lactation. Diagnosis rested on symptoms, serum thyroxine and TRAb, thyroid ultrasound, and orbital computed tomography. The PBMCs studied were ones that came from roughly 11 ml fresh peripheral blood. This clonotype was observed a few times. The antigen remains unidentified. Germline-derived CDR1 and CDR2 are LGHDT and YNNKEL (reference sequence). The V and J ends lost 1 base and 6 bases, in that order; junction bases with no gene match: 13. This CDR3 has 17 amino acids. Researchers took RNA transcripts and amplified the TCR beta CDR3 regions from them. The HTBI primer set was used in a first-round RT-PCR of the TCR CDR3. TCRdb reprocessed the multiplex PCR reads with MiXCR, giving one entry per CDR3 protein. The table shows fewer than 700,000 distinct CDR3 sequences, with about 15% occurring only once.

This chain links TRBV3-1 with TRBJ2-7; TRBD2 matches at 9 bases. The sequencing input was blood. The sequence was obtained from a woman aged 18-29 years with Graves' ophthalmopathy. For the CDR3, the DNA is TGTGCCAGCAGCCAAGTGGAGGTAGCGGGAGCGGCGGGCGAGCAGTACTTC. It specifies CASSQVEVAGAAGEQYF.